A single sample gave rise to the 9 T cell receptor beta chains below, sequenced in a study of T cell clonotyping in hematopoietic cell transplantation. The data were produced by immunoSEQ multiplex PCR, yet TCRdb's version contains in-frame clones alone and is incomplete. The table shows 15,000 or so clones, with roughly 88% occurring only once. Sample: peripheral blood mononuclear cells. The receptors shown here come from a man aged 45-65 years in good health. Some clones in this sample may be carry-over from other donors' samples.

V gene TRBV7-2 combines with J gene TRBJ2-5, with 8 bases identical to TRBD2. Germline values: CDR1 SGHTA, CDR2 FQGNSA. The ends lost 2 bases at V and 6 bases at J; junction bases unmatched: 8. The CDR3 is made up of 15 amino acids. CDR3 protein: CASSLNGGAGQTQYF. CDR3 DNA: TGTGCCAGCAGCTTAAACGGGGGGGCAGGGCAGACCCAGTACTTC.

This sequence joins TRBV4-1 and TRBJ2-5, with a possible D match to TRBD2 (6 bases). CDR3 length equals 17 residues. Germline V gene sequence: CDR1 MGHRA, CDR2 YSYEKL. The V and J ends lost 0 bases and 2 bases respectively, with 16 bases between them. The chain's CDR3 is CASSQDSGSGRQETQYF. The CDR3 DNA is TGCGCCAGCAGCCAAGATTCCGGTAGCGGAAGACAAGAGACCCAGTACTTC.

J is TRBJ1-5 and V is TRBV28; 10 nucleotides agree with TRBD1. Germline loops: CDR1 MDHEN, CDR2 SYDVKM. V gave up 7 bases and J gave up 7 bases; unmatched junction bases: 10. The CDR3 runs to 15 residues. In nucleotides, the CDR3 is TGTGCCAGCAACGAAGACAGGGGGCTGGGGCAGCCCCAGCATTTT. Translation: CASNEDRGLGQPQHF.

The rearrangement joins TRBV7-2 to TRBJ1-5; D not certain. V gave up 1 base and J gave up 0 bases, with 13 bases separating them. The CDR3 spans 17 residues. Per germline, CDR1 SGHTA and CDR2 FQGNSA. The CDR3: CASSLGAASPSNQPQHF. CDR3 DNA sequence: TGTGCCAGCAGCTTAGGAGCTGCGTCACCTAGCAATCAGCCCCAGCATTTT. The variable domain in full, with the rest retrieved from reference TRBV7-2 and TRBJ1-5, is GAGVSQSPSNKVTEKGKDVELRCDPISGHTALYWYRQSLGQGLEFLIYFQGNSAPDKSGLPSDRFSAERTGGSVSTLTIQRTQQEDSAVYLCASSLGAASPSNQPQHFGDGTRLSIL.

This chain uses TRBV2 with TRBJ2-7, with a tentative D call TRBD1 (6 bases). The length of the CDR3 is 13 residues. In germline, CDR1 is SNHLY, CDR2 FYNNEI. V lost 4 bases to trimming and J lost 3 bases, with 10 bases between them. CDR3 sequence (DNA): TGTGCCAGCAGTGGGGGACACTACTACGAGCAGTACTTC. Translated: CASSGGHYYEQYF.

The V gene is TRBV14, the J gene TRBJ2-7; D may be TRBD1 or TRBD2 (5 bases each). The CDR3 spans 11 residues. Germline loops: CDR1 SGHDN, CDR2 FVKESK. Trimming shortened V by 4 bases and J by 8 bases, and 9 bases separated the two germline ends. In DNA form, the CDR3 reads TGTGCCAGCAGCCCTGGGGGAAAGCAGTACTTC. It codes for CASSPGGKQYF.

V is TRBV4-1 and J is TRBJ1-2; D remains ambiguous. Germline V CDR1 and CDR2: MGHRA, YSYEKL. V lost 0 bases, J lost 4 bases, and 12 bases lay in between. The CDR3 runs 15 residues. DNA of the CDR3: TGCGCCAGCAGCCAAGATTGGCAGGCATTCTATGGCTACACCTTC. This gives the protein CASSQDWQAFYGYTF.

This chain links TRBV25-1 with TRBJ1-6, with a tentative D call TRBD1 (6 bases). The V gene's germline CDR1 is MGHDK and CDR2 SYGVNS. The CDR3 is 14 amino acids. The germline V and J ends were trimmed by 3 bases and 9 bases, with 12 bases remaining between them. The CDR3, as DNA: TGTGCCAGCAGTGATTCCGGGACACGTTCACCCCTCCACTTT. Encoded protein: CASSDSGTRSPLHF.

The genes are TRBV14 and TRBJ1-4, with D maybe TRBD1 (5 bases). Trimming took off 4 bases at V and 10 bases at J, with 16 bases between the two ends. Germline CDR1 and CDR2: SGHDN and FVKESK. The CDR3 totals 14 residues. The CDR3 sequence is CASSPRGGDGKLFF. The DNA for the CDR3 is TGTGCCAGCAGCCCCCGGGGGGGAGATGGAAAACTGTTTTTT. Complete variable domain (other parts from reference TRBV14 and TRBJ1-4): EAGVTQFPSHSVIEKGQTVTLRCDPISGHDNLYWYRRVMGKEIKFLLHFVKESKQDESGMPNNRFLAERTGGTYSTLKVQPAELEDSGVYFCASSPRGGDGKLFFGSGTQLSVL.